A single sample gave rise to the 15 T cell receptor beta chains below, sequenced in a study of OX40 agonist ivuxolimab in advanced cancers. Profiling relied on immunoSEQ multiplex PCR, and the TCRdb table lists in-frame clones only, not all of them. The sample contains 45,000 to 50,000 clones, 88% of which appear only once. This specimen was CD4+ or CD8+ T cells sorted from blood, taken in a trial of the OX40 agonist ivuxolimab. All receptors derive from an adult with an advanced solid tumor such as melanoma, head and neck, liver or kidney cancer.

V usage is TRBV5-1 and J usage is TRBJ2-1, with TRBD1 as a possible D gene (6 bases). The CDR3 is 13 amino acids. Germline CDR1 is SGHRS and CDR2 is YFSETQ. V was trimmed by 4 bases and J by 3 bases, leaving 8 bases between them. The CDR3 reads CASSVGGYNEQFF. For the CDR3, the DNA is TGCGCCAGCAGCGTAGGGGGCTACAATGAGCAGTTCTTC.

The chain joins TRBV14 to TRBJ2-2; D not certain. Per germline, CDR1 SGHDN and CDR2 FVKESK. The length of the CDR3 is 18 residues. V was pared by 4 bases and J by 2 bases, with 20 bases between. The CDR3 sequence: CASSRQETRIQNTGELFF. The CDR3 DNA reads as TGTGCCAGCAGCCGCCAGGAGACCCGTATCCAAAACACCGGGGAGCTGTTTTTT.

The rearrangement uses TRBV18 and TRBJ1-4; 8 positions agree with TRBD1. This CDR3 has 15 residues. Germline V gives CDR1 KGHSH, CDR2 LQKENI. The V gene end was trimmed by 2 bases and the J gene end by 6 bases; junction bases not matched to a gene: 5. The CDR3 is CASSPDLQGDEKLFF. In DNA form, the CDR3 reads TGTGCCAGCTCACCAGATTTACAGGGGGATGAAAAACTGTTTTTT.

DNA of the CDR3: TGTGCCAGCAGCCCCGGACAGCCTAACGGTGAAGCTTTCTTT. It encodes CASSPGQPNGEAFF. This chain links TRBV7-3 with TRBJ1-1; perhaps TRBD1 as D (6 bases). The CDR3 sequence is 14 residues long. Trimming stripped 5 bases from V and 7 bases from J, with 17 bases between. Germline lookup yields CDR1 SGHTA and CDR2 FQGTGA.

The genes are TRBV5-1 and TRBJ2-1; 8 nucleotides line up with TRBD1. The length of the CDR3 is 14 residues. The trim removed 0 bases at V and 5 bases at J, leaving 1 base unmatched. Germline V gives CDR1 SGHRS, CDR2 YFSETQ. The CDR3 sequence is CASSLVDRDNEQFF. Written as DNA, the CDR3 is TGCGCCAGCAGCTTGGTGGACAGGGACAATGAGCAGTTCTTC.

The chain links TRBV11-2 to TRBJ2-4; possible D gene TRBD1, 5 bases. The CDR3 loop spans 16 amino acids. V was shortened by 1 base and J by 6 bases, with 16 bases between the two germline ends. Germline V gene data show CDR1 as SGHAT and CDR2 as FQNNGV. CDR3 DNA sequence: TGTGCCAGCAGCTTAGGGGGCAGTGTAACTCTAAACATTCAGTACTTC. Amino acid sequence: CASSLGGSVTLNIQYF.

The CDR3 protein is CASSQDPSATNEKLFF. The CDR3 DNA is TGCGCCAGCAGCCAAGATCCCTCTGCAACTAATGAAAAACTGTTTTTT. The V and J genes are TRBV4-3 and TRBJ1-4; D is ambiguous. The CDR3 length is 16 residues. The germline V gene has CDR1 LGHNA and CDR2 YSLEER. The ends were cut back, 0 bases at V and 0 bases at J, with 8 bases in the middle.

The rearrangement links TRBV7-9 to TRBJ2-7, with 8 bases matching TRBD2. The CDR3 spans 14 residues. In germline, CDR1 is SEHNR, CDR2 FQNEAQ (reference sequence). The V and J ends lost 3 bases and 2 bases, in that order; junction bases with no gene match: 3. In DNA form, the CDR3 reads TGTGCCAGCAGCTTTACTAGCGGCCCCTACGAGCAGTACTTC. It codes for CASSFTSGPYEQYF.

The V call is TRBV7-2, the J call TRBJ1-2; 7 positions agree with TRBD1. Losses at the gene ends were 1 base for V and 8 bases for J; bases not matched to a gene: 4. CDR1 SGHTA and CDR2 FQGNSA come from the germline V gene. CDR3 length: 13 amino acids. The DNA for the CDR3 is TGTGCCAGCAGCTTAGGACAGGGCGGAGGCTACACCTTC. It encodes CASSLGQGGGYTF. The full variable domain, with the rest looked up from reference TRBV7-2 and TRBJ1-2, is GAGVSQSPSNKVTEKGKDVELRCDPISGHTALYWYRQSLGQGLEFLIYFQGNSAPDKSGLPSDRFSAERTGGSVSTLTIQRTQQEDSAVYLCASSLGQGGGYTFGSGTRLTVV.

The chain couples TRBV2 to TRBJ2-5; maybe TRBD1 (6 bases). Trimming took 8 bases from V and 5 from J, leaving 12 bases between them. Germline V gene sequence: CDR1 SNHLY, CDR2 FYNNEI. The CDR3 consists of 12 residues. DNA for the CDR3: TGTGCCAGCGGCCAAACAGGGGAGACCCAGTACTTC. Protein product: CASGQTGETQYF.

This clone is a singleton in its sample. The chain recombines TRBV14 with TRBJ2-1, with TRBD2 identical over 11 bases. The V gene end was trimmed by 1 base and the J gene end by 4 bases; junction bases not matched to a gene: 0. Germline V gives CDR1 SGHDN, CDR2 FVKESK. The CDR3 runs 15 residues. The CDR3 protein is CASSQGTSGYNEQFF. The CDR3 nucleotides read TGTGCCAGCAGCCAAGGGACTAGCGGGTACAATGAGCAGTTCTTC.

This clone was seen once. The chain carries TRBV28 and TRBJ2-1, with 7 bases identical to TRBD2. CDR1 and CDR2 (germline): MDHEN, SYDVKM. Trimming cost V 2 bases and J 2 bases; bases outside gene matches: 6. The CDR3 is made up of 16 amino acids. In nucleotides, the CDR3 is TGTGCCAGCAGTTTAACCTCTAGCGGTACCTACAATGAGCAGTTCTTC. Amino acids: CASSLTSSGTYNEQFF.

The V call is TRBV6-1, the J call TRBJ2-7, with D perhaps matching TRBD1 or TRBD2 (6 bases each). Germline V lookup: CDR1 MNHNS, CDR2 SASEGT. The CDR3 runs 14 residues. V was shortened by 5 bases and J by 3 bases, with 14 bases between the two germline ends. The DNA of the CDR3 is TGTGCCAGCAGTTTCCGACAGGACTACTACGAGCAGTACTTC. Translated: CASSFRQDYYEQYF.

The CDR3 DNA follows: TGCGCCAGCAGCCAAGCGGGACAGGGGTATGGCTACACCTTC. Translating it yields CASSQAGQGYGYTF. V is TRBV4-1 and J is TRBJ1-2; TRBD1 aligns across 10 bases. CDR1 and CDR2 from the germline V gene are MGHRA and YSYEKL. V lost 1 base to trimming and J lost 5 bases; unmatched junction nucleotides: 1. The CDR3 extends over 14 amino acids.

V usage is TRBV5-1 and J usage is TRBJ2-7, with TRBD1 matching 9 bases. The CDR3 loop spans 14 amino acids. Trimming removed 2 bases from V and 5 bases from J; junction bases left unmatched: 5. The V gene's germline CDR1 is SGHRS and CDR2 YFSETQ. The CDR3 coding sequence is TGCGCCAGCAGCTTAAAGGGACAGGGAGACGAGCAGTACTTC. Amino acid sequence: CASSLKGQGDEQYF. The full variable domain, its missing parts supplied by reference TRBV5-1 and TRBJ2-7, is KAGVTQTPRYLIKTRGQQVTLSCSPISGHRSVSWYQQTPGQGLQFLFEYFSETQRNKGNFPGRFSGRQFSNSRSEMNVSTLELGDSALYLCASSLKGQGDEQYFGPGTRLTVT.